The 8 T cell receptor beta chains below all came from one sample that was sequenced in a study of regulatory T cells in long-lasting Graves disease. Time point reported: newly diagnosed GD, antithyroid drugs for less than 3 months. Extracted PBMC RNA gave rise to the TCR library. Construction of TCR beta libraries relied on iRepertoire HTBI primers and on Arm-PCR targeting CDR3 regions. TCRdb reanalysed the multiplex PCR reads using MiXCR and keeps one entry per CDR3 protein. The sample consists of roughly 400,000 distinct CDR3 sequences, approximately 16% of them appearing once. These data also featured in a second study, about T cells in Graves' hyperthyroidism and ophthalmopathy.

This specimen consisted of peripheral blood mononuclear cells (PBMCs), obtained at new diagnosis, from a patient treated with antithyroid drugs. These receptors were taken from a woman aged 18-30 years with Graves disease.

This clonotype was observed at least ten times. The V and J genes are TRBV27 and TRBJ2-3; TRBD2 matches 7 bases. This CDR3 has 14 amino acids. V trimming: 2 bases; J trimming: 4 bases; junction bases outside the gene matches: 3. CDR1 is MNHEY, CDR2 SMNVEV, per germline (reference sequence). CDR3 amino acids: CASSLGRVSDTQYF. Here the CDR3 DNA reads TGTGCCAGCAGTTTAGGGAGGGTCTCAGATACGCAGTATTTT.

In its sample, this clonotype was seen a few times. CDR3 in amino acids: CASSSDEDREKLFF. In DNA form, the CDR3 reads TGTGCCAGCAGTTCCGACGAGGACCGGGAAAAACTGTTTTTT. This rearrangement joins TRBV12-3 or TRBV12-4 to TRBJ1-4; D remains ambiguous. The V and J ends lost 4 bases and 8 bases respectively, with 14 bases between them. The CDR3 is made up of 14 amino acids.

The rearrangement uses TRBV29-1 and TRBJ1-1; the match to TRBD1 covers 9 bases. V lost 6 bases and J lost 5; bases outside the gene matches: 7. The CDR3 runs 13 residues. Per the germline V gene, CDR1 is SQVTM and CDR2 is ANQGSEA. The CDR3 coding sequence is TGCAGCGTAGATCGGACAGGGGAGACTGAAGCTTTCTTT. Translated: CSVDRTGETEAFF.

This clonotype was seen many times. The rearrangement joins TRBV28 to TRBJ1-2; no clear D. The germline V and J ends were trimmed by 6 bases and 4 bases, with 15 bases remaining between them. In germline, CDR1 is MDHEN, CDR2 SYDVKM. CDR3 length equals 14 residues. The CDR3: CASSLPVGSYGYTF. Written as DNA, the CDR3 is TGTGCCAGCAGCCTCCCGGTGGGGTCCTATGGCTACACCTTC.

This clonotype was observed a few times. This chain connects TRBV9 to TRBJ1-5; TRBD1 is a possible D gene (6 bases). Trimming left V 4 bases short and J 2 bases short, with 28 bases between. Germline values: CDR1 SGDLS, CDR2 YYNGEE. The CDR3 totals 20 residues. The CDR3 region is CASSPPRQEQDIPGNQPQHF. Written as DNA, the CDR3 is TGTGCCAGCAGCCCTCCGCGACAGGAACAAGACATCCCTGGCAATCAGCCCCAGCATTTT.

This clonotype has a count of ten or more. The chain has TRBV12-3 or TRBV12-4 and TRBJ2-1, with 10 bases identical to TRBD2. This CDR3 contains 15 residues. The junction had 4 bases not matched to a gene; V was cut back by 2 bases and J by 6 bases. CDR3 in amino acids: CASSLLGLAINEQFF. Here the CDR3 DNA reads TGTGCCAGCAGTTTATTGGGACTAGCGATCAATGAGCAGTTCTTC.

The V gene is TRBV5-6, the J gene TRBJ1-2; D is undetermined. The CDR3 consists of 14 residues. Germline-derived CDR1 and CDR2 are SGHDT and YYEEEE. V was trimmed by 0 bases and J by 3 bases, leaving 9 bases between them. CDR3 protein: CASSLDGVYYGYTF. CDR3 nucleotides: TGTGCCAGCAGCTTGGATGGGGTATACTATGGCTACACCTTC. Filled out from reference TRBV5-6 and TRBJ1-2, the complete variable domain reads DAGVTQSPTHLIKTRGQQVTLRCSPKSGHDTVSWYQQALGQGPQFIFQYYEEEERQRGNFPDRFSGHQFPNYSSELNVNALLLGDSALYLCASSLDGVYYGYTFGSGTRLTVV.

The chain joins TRBV24-1 to TRBJ2-1; either TRBD1 or TRBD2 may supply D (5 bases each). The germline V gene has CDR1 KGHDR and CDR2 SFDVKD. This CDR3 has 16 amino acids. Trimming removed 2 bases at V and 5 bases at J, with 15 bases between. The CDR3 DNA sequence: TGTGCCACCAGTGATTGGGGGTCTGACCCTAACAATGAGCAGTTCTTC. This translates into CATSDWGSDPNNEQFF.